One sample yielded the 3 T cell receptor beta chains listed below, sequenced in a study of control samples from healthy donors and cancer patients. Sequencing was performed with immunoSEQ multiplex PCR; in TCRdb, only in-frame clones are kept and a portion is missing. The sample has more than 100,000 clones, approximately 88% seen once. Sequenced input: blood. All receptors come from a man aged 40-49 years in good health.

The chain carries TRBV7-6 and TRBJ2-1; 8 bases map to TRBD2. The V gene end was trimmed by 2 bases and the J gene end by 2 bases; junction bases not matched to a gene: 2. Germline V CDR1 and CDR2: SGHVS, FNYEAQ. This CDR3 has 15 residues. In DNA form, the CDR3 reads TGTGCCAGCAGCTTACGGGGGGGCCCCTACAATGAGCAGTTCTTC. Translated: CASSLRGGPYNEQFF. Using reference TRBV7-6 and TRBJ2-1 for the parts outside the CDR3, the full variable domain is GAGVSQSPRYKVTKRGQDVALRCDPISGHVSLYWYRQALGQGPEFLTYFNYEAQQDKSGLPNDRFSAERPEGSISTLTIQRTEQRDSAMYRCASSLRGGPYNEQFFGPGTRLTVL.

The J gene is TRBJ2-7, the V gene TRBV29-1; the D is unclear. Trimming took off 3 bases at V and 4 bases at J, with 10 bases between the two ends. Per the germline V gene, CDR1 is SQVTM and CDR2 is ANQGSEA. CDR3 length: 12 amino acids. The CDR3 coding sequence is TGCAGCGTTGAGATTCGTGGTTACGAGCAGTACTTC. Its translation: CSVEIRGYEQYF.

Written as DNA, the CDR3 is TGTGCCAGTAGCCAAGGGGCCTCTGGCTACACCTTC. Translating gives CASSQGASGYTF. V usage is TRBV19 and J usage is TRBJ1-2; the D gene is possibly TRBD1 (5 bases). The CDR3 has 12 amino acids. V shed 6 bases and J shed 7 bases, with 12 bases lying between them. Germline V gene sequence: CDR1 LNHDA, CDR2 SQIVND (reference sequence).